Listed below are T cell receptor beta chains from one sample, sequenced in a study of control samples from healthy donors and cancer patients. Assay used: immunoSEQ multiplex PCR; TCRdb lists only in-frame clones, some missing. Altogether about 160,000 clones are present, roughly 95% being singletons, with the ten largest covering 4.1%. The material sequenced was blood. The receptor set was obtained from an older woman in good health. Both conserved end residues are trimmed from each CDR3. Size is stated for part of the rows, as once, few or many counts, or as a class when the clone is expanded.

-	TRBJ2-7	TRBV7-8	ASSVPGQGPLKQY
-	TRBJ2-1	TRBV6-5	ASRGQISYEQF
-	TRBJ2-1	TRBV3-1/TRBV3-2	ASSHLERGSLF
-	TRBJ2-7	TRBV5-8	ASSHNPRTDYEQY
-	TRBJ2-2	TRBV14	ASWEGGNTGELF
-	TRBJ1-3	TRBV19	ASTDRTVGNTIY
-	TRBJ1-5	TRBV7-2	ASSSQPNQPQH
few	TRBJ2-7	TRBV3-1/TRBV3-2	ASSPSPGRYEQY
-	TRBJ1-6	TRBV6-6	ASSHPDSSYNSPLH
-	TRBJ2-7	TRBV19	ASSLYRDSYEQY
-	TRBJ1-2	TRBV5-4	ASSDPGGSDYGYT
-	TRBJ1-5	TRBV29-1	SVRDLSGQPQH
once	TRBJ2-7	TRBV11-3	ASSLVSGTEQY
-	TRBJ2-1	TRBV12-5	ASGSHPSGTSGGNEQF
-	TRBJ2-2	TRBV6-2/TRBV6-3	ASSYFGLAGNTGELF
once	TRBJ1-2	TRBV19	ASSMVGPGALFEGYT
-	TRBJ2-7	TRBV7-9	ASSYIGAGGDEQY
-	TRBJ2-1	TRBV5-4	ASSLVQRAYNEQF
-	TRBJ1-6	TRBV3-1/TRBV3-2	ASSHLRGTANNSPLH
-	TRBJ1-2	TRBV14	ASSQVDRDYGYT
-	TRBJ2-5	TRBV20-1	SVTGETQY
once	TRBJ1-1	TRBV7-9	ASSLAALPTEAF
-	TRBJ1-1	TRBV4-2	ASSPRQGTDTEAF
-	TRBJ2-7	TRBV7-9	ASQVAVSYEQY
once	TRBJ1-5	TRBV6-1	ASSRQGNSNQPQH
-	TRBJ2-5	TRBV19	AGRGFQETQY
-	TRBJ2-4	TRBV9	ASSSPTGAGEAKNIQY
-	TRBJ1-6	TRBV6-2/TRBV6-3	ASSFGQGSPLH
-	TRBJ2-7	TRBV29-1	SVEDTGKYEQY
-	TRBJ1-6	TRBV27	ASSYSGPRSPLH
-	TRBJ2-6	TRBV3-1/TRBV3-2	ASSHESVLAAISGANVLT
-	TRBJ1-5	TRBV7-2	ASNSGRANQPQH
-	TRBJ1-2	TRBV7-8	ASSLTLDRSNYGYT
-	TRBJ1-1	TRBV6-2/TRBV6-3	ASSLQGMNTEAF
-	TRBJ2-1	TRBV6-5	ASRPRPFGEQF
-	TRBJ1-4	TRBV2	ASSDRVVNEKLF
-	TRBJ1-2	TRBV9	ASSVGAGGYGYT
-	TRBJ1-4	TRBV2	ASSSQGAGEKLF
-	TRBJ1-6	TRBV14	ASSQGSGARSPLH
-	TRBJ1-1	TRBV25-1	ASSVNTNTEAF
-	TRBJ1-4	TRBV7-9	ASSLGVDGQWTKTEKLF
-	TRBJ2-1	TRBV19	ASSAGVFGYNEQF